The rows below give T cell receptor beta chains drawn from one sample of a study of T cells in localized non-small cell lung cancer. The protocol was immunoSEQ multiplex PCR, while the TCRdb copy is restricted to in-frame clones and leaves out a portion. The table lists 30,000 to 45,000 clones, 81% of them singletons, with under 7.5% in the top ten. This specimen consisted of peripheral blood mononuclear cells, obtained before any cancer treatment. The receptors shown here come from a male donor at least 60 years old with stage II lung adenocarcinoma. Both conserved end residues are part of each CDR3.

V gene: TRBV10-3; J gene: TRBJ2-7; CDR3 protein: CAINAGGNEQYF
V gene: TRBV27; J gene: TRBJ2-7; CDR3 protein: CASSLGAVYEQYF
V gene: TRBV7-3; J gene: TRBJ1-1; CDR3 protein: CASSQGRMNTEAFF
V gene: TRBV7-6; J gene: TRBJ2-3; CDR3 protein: CASSLGSGRAGDTQYF
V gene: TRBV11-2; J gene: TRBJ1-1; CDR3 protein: CASSLDLKGGNEAFF
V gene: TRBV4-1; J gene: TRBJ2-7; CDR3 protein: CASSQDPTGVNEQYF
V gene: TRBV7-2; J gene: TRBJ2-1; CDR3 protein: CASSLAYNEQFF
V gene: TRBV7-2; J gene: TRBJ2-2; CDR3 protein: CASSLTDNTGELFF
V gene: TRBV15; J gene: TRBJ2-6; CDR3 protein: CATSRLTGTGVANVLTF
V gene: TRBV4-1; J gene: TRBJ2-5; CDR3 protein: CASSHPGGETQYF
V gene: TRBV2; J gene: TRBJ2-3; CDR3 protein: CASRGPSTDTQYF
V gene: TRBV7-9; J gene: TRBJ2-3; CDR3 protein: CASSPGSITDTQYF
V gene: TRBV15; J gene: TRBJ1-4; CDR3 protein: CATSRGTGEYEKLFF
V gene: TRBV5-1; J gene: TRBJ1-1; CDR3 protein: CASSLGRANTEAFF
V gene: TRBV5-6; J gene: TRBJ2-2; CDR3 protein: CASSLAGQGAGELFF
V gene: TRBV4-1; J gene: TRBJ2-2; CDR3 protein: CASSQDPPGGWAGELFF
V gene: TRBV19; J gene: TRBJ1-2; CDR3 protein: CASSLTATYGYTF